This entry concerns a single TCR beta chain. Its antigen is not identified. These data belong to a study of cytomegalovirus exposure and HLA in healthy donors. On the study more broadly: Membership in the Caucasian-associated ancestry cluster was found for around four fifths of 350 to 450 genotyped donors.

CDR1 MNHEY and CDR2 SVGAGI come from the germline V gene. V lost 5 bases, J lost 10 bases, and 20 bases lay in between. The CDR3 length is 15 residues. Study-level results: TRBV6-2, TRBV6-3 and some other V segments were excluded as indistinguishable. A link between a missense DCLRE1C variant and TCR beta V- and J-gene trimming emerged from a later analysis. Most observed TCR sequences were rare, whereas some public TCRs were detected in many donors.

A multiplex PCR was run with 60 Vbeta primers and 13 Jbeta primers. The method was immunoSEQ multiplex PCR; TCRdb's version includes in-frame clones alone and lacks a portion of them. The table includes approximately 120,000 clones, 77% detected once. Sequencing used PBMCs. The genes are TRBV6-5 and TRBJ1-4, with TRBD1 as a possible D gene (5 bases). The receptor was derived from a woman in her forties in good health and CMV-seropositive. DNA of the CDR3: TGTGCCAGCAGTCTAAGGACACCCTGGGGTTTAAAACTGTTTTTT. Translating gives CASSLRTPWGLKLFF.